The clone carrying this T cell receptor (beta chain) was counted once. V dropped 2 bases and J dropped 3; count of bases not matched to a gene: 9. Germline CDR1 and CDR2: SGHRS and YFSETQ. The CDR3 covers 16 residues. The record originates from a study of cytomegalovirus exposure and HLA in healthy donors. The PCR used 60 Vbeta and 13 Jbeta primers. The assay was immunoSEQ multiplex PCR, and TCRdb's table has in-frame clones only and misses some. The table has 150,000 to 160,000 clones, roughly 84% seen once; the top ten hold around 2%. The donors comprised healthy bone marrow donors. The sequence came from a woman aged 18-29 years in good health and CMV-seronegative. The chain is built from TRBV5-1 and TRBJ2-3; 7 bases line up with TRBD1. Sequencing was performed on PBMCs. Here the CDR3 DNA reads TGCGCCAGCAGCTTACAGGGGATGGTAGGGACAGATACGCAGTATTTT. Protein product: CASSLQGMVGTDTQYF.